This TCR beta chain derives from a study of T-cell reconstitution after alpha-beta-depleted transplantation in children. Whole-study results and caveats: Some patients' high day-60 TCRbeta diversity was attributed to recipient cells surviving conditioning. Fresh T-cell production supplied most of the T-cell counts and diversity seen one year after transplant. Two months or so post-transplant, alpha-beta T cells reportedly derived from several hundred expanded graft clones.

Preparation of the TCRbeta library used unique molecular identifiers. MiXCR, run by TCRdb on the PCR reads, gives a single entry per CDR3 protein. The sample consists of approximately 630,000 distinct CDR3 sequences, roughly 13% of them appearing once. This clonotype was detected ten times or more. The antigen remains unidentified. Trimming took off 0 bases at V and 7 bases at J, with 14 bases between the two ends. Germline V lookup: CDR1 SGHRS, CDR2 YFSETQ. The CDR3 consists of 14 residues. Specimen: PBMCs, collected before TCRalphabeta/CD19-depleted stem cell transplant. The source of this sequence is a girl aged 2-10 years with congenital amegakaryocytic thrombocytopenia, due to receive a stem cell transplant. This chain uses TRBV5-1 with TRBJ2-7, with D perhaps matching TRBD1 (6 bases). This CDR3 reads CASSLAQGNGEQYF. Written as DNA, the CDR3 is TGCGCCAGCAGCTTGGCTCAGGGGAATGGAGAGCAGTACTTC.